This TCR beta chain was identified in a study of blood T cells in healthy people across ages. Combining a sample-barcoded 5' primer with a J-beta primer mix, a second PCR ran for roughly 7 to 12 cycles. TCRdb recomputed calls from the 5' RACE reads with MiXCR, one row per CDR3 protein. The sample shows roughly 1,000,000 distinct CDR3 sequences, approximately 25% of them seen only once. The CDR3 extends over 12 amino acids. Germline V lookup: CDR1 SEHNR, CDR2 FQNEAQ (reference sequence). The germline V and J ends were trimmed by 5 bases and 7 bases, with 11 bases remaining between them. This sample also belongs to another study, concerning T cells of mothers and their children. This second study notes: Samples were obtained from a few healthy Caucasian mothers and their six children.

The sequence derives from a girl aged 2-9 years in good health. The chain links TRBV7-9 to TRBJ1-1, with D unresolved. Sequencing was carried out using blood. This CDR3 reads CASSLGRNEAFF. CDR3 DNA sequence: TGTGCCAGCAGCCTAGGAAGAAATGAAGCTTTCTTT.